A single T cell receptor (beta chain) is shown here with its context. Original processing methods: It was from reference gene primer amplification that nucleated cell counts were estimated. Generated by immunoSEQ multiplex PCR, the TCRdb table keeps only in-frame clones and is missing some. D and trimming were read from the DNA, whereas the V and J calls and clone size are those reported in that table. The table has 40,000 to 60,000 clones, about 86% seen once. The data derive from a study of blood T cell repertoires in COVID-19. Trimming shortened V by 4 bases and J by 3 bases, and 14 bases separated the two germline ends. Germline values: CDR1 SGHRS, CDR2 YFSETQ. The CDR3 has 14 residues.

The rearrangement joins TRBV5-1 to TRBJ2-7; a possible D gene is TRBD1 (6 bases). The sample taken for sequencing was peripheral blood. This TCR was sampled from a man between 40 and 49 years old with active COVID-19. The CDR3 DNA reads as TGCGCCAGCAGCGAACAGGGTATTGGCTACGAGCAGTACTTC. This translates into CASSEQGIGYEQYF. Combining the CDR3 with reference TRBV5-1 and TRBJ2-7 gives the whole variable domain KAGVTQTPRYLIKTRGQQVTLSCSPISGHRSVSWYQQTPGQGLQFLFEYFSETQRNKGNFPGRFSGRQFSNSRSEMNVSTLELGDSALYLCASSEQGIGYEQYFGPGTRLTVT.